This T cell receptor beta chain was captured in a study of CD8 T cells in Susac syndrome. RNA in amounts of roughly 0.45 to 1 ug was reverse transcribed with random hexamers. TCRdb itself ran the immunoSEQ multiplex PCR reads through MiXCR, one entry per CDR3 protein. The sample contains 180,000 or so distinct CDR3 sequences, approximately 94% of which appear only once. The sequenced material came from CD4+ T cells from PBMCs. This clonotype originated in a human donor in good health.

The CDR3 sequence: CASRGTANTEAFF. The CDR3 nucleotides read TGTGCCAGCAGGGGGACGGCGAACACTGAAGCTTTCTTT. The V call is TRBV6-2 or TRBV6-3, the J call TRBJ1-1; a weak D match, TRBD1 (5 bases). The V end was cut by 6 bases, the J end by 1 base, with 9 bases between. In germline, CDR1 is MNHEY, CDR2 SVGEGT. The CDR3 is 13 amino acids.